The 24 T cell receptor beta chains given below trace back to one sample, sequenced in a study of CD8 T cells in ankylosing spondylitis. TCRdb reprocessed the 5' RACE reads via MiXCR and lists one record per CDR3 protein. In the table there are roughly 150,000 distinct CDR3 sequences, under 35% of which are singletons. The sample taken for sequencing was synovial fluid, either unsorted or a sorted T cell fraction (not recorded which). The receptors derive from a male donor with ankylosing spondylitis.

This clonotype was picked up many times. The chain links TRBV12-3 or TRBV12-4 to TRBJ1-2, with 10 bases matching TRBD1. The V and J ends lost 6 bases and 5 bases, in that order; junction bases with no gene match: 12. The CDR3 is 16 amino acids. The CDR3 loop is CASREGLGQGRYGYTF. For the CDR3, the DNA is TGTGCCAGCAGGGAGGGGTTGGGACAGGGGAGGTATGGCTACACCTTC.

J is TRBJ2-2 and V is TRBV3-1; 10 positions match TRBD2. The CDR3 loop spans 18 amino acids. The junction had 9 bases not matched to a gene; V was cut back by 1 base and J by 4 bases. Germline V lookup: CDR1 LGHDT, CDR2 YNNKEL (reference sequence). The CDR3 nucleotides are TGTGCCAGCAGCCAAGTAAGTCCACTAGCGGGACCCACCGGGGAGCTGTTTTTT. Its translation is CASSQVSPLAGPTGELFF.

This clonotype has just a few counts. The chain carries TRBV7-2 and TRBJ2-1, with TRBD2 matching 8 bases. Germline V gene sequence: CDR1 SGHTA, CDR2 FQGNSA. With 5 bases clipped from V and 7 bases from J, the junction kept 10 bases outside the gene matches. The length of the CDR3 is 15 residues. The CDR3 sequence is CASSEGTRGVNEQFF. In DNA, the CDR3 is TGTGCCAGCAGCGAAGGGACTAGGGGTGTGAATGAGCAGTTCTTC.

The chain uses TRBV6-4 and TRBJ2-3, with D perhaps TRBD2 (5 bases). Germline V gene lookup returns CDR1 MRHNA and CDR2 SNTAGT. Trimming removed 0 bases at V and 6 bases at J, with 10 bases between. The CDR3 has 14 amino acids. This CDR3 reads CASSDSSGGDTQYF. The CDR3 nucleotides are TGTGCCAGCAGTGACTCGTCAGGAGGCGATACGCAGTATTTT.

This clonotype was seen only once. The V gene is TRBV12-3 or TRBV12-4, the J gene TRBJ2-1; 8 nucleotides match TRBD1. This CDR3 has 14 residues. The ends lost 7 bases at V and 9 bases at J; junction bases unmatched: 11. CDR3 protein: CASTRTGRDTEQFF. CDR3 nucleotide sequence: TGTGCCAGCACCCGGACAGGGAGAGACACTGAGCAGTTCTTC.

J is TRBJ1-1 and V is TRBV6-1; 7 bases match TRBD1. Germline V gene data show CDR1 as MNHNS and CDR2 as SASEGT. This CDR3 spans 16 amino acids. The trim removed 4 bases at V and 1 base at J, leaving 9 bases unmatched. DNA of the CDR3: TGTGCCAGCAGTGTGCCGTTGGGACAGAAGAACACTGAAGCTTTCTTT. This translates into CASSVPLGQKNTEAFF.

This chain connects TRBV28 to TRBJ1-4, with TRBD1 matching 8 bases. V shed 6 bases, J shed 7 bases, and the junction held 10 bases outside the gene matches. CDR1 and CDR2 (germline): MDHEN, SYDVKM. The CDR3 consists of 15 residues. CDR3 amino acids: CASSRSRGRGEKLFF. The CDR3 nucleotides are TGTGCCAGCAGCCGTTCCAGGGGGCGGGGTGAAAAACTGTTTTTT.

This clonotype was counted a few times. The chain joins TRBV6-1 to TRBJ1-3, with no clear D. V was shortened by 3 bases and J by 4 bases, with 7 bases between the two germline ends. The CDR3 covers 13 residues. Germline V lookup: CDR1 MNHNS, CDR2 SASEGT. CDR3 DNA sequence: TGTGCCAGCAGTGAGGCCCTCGGAAACACCATATATTTT. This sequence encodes CASSEALGNTIYF.

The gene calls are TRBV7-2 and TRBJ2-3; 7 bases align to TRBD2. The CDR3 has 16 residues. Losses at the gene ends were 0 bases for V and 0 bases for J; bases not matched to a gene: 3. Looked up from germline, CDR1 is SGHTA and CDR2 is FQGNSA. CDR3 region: CASSLAGGPSTDTQYF. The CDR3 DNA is TGTGCCAGCAGCTTAGCGGGAGGGCCCAGCACAGATACGCAGTATTTT.

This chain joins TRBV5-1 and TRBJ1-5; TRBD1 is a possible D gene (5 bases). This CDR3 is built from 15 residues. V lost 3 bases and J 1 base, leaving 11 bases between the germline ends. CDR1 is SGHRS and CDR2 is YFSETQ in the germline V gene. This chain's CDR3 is CASSYRRDSNQPQHF. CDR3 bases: TGCGCCAGCAGCTACCGAAGGGACAGCAATCAGCCCCAGCATTTT.

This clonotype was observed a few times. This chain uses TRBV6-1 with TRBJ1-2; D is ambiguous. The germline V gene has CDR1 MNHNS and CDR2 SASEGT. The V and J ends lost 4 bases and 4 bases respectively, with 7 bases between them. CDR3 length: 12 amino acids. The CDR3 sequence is CASSGTRYGYTF. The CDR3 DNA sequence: TGTGCCAGCAGTGGCACCCGCTATGGCTACACCTTC.

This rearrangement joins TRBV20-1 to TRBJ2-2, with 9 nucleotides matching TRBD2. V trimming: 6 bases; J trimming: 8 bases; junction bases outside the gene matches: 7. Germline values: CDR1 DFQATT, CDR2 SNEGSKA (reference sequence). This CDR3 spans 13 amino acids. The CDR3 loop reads CSARTSAAGELFF. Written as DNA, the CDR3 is TGCAGTGCGAGGACTAGCGCGGCGGGGGAGCTGTTTTTT.

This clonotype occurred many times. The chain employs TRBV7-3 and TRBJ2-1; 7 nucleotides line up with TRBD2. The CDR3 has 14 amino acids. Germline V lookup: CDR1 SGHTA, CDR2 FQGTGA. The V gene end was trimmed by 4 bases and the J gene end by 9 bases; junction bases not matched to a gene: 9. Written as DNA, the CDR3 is TGTGCCAGCAGCTCGGGACTATCCTCTGGTGAGCAGTTCTTC. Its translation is CASSSGLSSGEQFF.

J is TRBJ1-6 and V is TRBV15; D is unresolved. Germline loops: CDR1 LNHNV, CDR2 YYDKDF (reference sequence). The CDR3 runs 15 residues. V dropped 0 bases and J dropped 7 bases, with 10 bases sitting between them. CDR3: CATSRDGRGNSPLHF. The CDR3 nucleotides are TGTGCCACCAGCAGAGATGGGCGGGGAAATTCACCCCTCCACTTT.

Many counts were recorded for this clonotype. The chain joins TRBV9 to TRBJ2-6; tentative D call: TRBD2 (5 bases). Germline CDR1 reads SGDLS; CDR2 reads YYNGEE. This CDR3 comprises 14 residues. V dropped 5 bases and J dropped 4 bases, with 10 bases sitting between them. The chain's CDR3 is CASSPVAGANVLTF. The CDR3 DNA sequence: TGTGCCAGCAGTCCCGTAGCGGGGGCCAACGTCCTGACTTTC. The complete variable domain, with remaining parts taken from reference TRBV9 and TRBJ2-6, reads DSGVTQTPKHLITATGQRVTLRCSPRSGDLSVYWYQQSLDQGLQFLIQYYNGEERAKGNILERFSAQQFPDLHSELNLSSLELGDSALYFCASSPVAGANVLTFGAGSRLTVL.

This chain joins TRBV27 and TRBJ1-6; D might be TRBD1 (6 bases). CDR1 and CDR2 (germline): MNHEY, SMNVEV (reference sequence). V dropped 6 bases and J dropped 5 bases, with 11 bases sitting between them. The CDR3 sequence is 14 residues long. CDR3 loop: CASSRGQNNSPLHF. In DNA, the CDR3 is TGTGCCAGCAGCCGGGGACAAAATAATTCACCCCTCCACTTT.

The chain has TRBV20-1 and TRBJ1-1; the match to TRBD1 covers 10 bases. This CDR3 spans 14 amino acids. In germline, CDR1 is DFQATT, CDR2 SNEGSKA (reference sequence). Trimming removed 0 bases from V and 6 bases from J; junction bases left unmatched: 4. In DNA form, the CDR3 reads TGCAGTGCTAGAGATACCGGACAGGGGGCTGAAGCTTTCTTT. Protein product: CSARDTGQGAEAFF.

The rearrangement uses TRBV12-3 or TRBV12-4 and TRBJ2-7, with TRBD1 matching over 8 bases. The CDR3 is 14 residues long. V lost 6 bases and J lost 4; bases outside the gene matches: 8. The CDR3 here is CASSQGTGPYEQYF. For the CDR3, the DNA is TGTGCCAGCAGCCAAGGGACAGGACCATACGAGCAGTACTTC.

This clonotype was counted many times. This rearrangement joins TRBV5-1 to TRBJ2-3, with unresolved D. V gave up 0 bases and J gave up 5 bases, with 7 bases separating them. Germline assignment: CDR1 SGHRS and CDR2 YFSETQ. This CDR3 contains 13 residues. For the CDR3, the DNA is TGCGCCAGCAGCTTGGAGTTTGGAGATACGCAGTATTTT. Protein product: CASSLEFGDTQYF.

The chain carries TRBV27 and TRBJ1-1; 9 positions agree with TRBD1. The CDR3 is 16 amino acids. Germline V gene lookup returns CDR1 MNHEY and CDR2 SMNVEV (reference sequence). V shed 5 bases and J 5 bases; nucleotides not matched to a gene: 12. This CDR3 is CASSRPPGQGFTEAFF. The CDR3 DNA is TGTGCCAGCAGTAGACCTCCGGGACAGGGATTTACTGAAGCTTTCTTT.

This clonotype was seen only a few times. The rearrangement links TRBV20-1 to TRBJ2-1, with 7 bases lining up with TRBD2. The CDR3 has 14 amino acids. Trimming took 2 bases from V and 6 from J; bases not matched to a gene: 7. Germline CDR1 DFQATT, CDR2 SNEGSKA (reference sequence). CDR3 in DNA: TGCAGTGCTAGAATGGGCGGGAGAGGCAATGAGCAGTTCTTC. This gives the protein CSARMGGRGNEQFF.

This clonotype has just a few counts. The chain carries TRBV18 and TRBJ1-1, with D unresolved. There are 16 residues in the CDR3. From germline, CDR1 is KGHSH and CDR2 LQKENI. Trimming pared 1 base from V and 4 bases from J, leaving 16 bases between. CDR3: CASSPLDPKAGTEAFF. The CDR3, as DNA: TGTGCCAGCTCACCACTAGACCCGAAGGCGGGCACTGAAGCTTTCTTT.

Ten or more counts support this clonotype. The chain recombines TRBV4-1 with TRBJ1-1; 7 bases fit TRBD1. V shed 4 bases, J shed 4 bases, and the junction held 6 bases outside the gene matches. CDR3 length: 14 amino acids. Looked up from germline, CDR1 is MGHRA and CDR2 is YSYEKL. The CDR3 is CASSLKGDSTEAFF. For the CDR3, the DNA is TGCGCCAGCAGCCTGAAGGGGGACAGCACTGAAGCTTTCTTT.

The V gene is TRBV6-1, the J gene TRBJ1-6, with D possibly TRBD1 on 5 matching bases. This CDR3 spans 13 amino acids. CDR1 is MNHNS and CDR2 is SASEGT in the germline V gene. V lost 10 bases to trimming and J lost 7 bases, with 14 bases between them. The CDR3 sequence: CATMGLVNSPLHF. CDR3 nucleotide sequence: TGTGCCACAATGGGACTGGTAAATTCACCCCTCCACTTT.